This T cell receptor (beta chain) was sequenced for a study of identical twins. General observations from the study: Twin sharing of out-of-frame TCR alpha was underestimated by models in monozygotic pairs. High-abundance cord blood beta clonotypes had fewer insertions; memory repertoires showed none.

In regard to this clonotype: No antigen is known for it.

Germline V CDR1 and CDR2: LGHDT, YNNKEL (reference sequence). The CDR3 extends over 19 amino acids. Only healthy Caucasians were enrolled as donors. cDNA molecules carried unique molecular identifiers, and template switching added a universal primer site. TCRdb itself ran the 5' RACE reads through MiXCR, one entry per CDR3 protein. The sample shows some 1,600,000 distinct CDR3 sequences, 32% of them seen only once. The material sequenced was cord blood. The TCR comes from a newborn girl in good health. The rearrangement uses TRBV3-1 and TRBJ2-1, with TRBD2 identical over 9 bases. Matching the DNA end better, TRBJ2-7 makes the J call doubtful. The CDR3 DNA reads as TGTGCCAGCAGCCAAGACGCGGGGACTAGCCTGCGACTCTACAATGAGCAGTACTTC. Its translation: CASSQDAGTSLRLYNEQYF.